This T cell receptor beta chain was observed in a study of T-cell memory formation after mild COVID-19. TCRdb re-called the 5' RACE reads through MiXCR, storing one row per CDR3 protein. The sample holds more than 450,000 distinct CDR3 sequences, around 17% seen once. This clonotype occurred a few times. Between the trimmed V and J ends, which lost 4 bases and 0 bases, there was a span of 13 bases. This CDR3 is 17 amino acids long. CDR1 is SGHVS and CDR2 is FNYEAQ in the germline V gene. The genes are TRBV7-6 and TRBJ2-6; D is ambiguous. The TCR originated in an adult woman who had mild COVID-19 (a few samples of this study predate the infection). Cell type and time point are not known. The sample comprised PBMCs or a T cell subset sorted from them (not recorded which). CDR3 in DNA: TGTGCCAGCAGCTCCCGGACGGGTGTCTCTGGGGCCAACGTCCTGACTTTC. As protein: CASSSRTGVSGANVLTF. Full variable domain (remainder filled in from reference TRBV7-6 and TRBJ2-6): GAGVSQSPRYKVTKRGQDVALRCDPISGHVSLYWYRQALGQGPEFLTYFNYEAQQDKSGLPNDRFSAERPEGSISTLTIQRTEQRDSAMYRCASSSRTGVSGANVLTFGAGSRLTVL.